The source of this T cell receptor (beta chain) is a study of radiation and T cells in renal cell carcinoma. Study at large: Nephrectomy followed 15 Gy stereotactic body radiation by 4 weeks.

From germline, CDR1 is LNHDA and CDR2 SQIVND (reference sequence). This CDR3 is 16 amino acids long. Trimming removed 6 bases from V and 0 bases from J; junction bases left unmatched: 8. Time point here: baseline pretreatment blood. Treatment given: 15 Gy SBRT to primary tumor, nephrectomy 4 weeks later. Serial blood draws occurred at baseline and 2 and 4 weeks post-SBRT. Findings and caveats of the study: Without pretreatment biopsies, baseline tumor clonotype presence was undetermined.

Assay: immunoSEQ multiplex PCR; the TCRdb copy retains only in-frame clones and omits some. The sample shows 55,000 to 65,000 clones, around 80% of them seen only once. Points on this clone: No antigen is known for it.

The sequence was collected from a man between 60 and 75 years old with renal cell carcinoma. Sequenced material: blood, taken from a patient whose treatment included radiotherapy and nephrectomy. This rearrangement joins TRBV19 to TRBJ1-1, with TRBD1 matching over 9 bases. CDR3 bases: TGTGCCAGTAGCGGACAGGGGACCCGCATGAACACTGAAGCTTTCTTT. The encoded protein is CASSGQGTRMNTEAFF.